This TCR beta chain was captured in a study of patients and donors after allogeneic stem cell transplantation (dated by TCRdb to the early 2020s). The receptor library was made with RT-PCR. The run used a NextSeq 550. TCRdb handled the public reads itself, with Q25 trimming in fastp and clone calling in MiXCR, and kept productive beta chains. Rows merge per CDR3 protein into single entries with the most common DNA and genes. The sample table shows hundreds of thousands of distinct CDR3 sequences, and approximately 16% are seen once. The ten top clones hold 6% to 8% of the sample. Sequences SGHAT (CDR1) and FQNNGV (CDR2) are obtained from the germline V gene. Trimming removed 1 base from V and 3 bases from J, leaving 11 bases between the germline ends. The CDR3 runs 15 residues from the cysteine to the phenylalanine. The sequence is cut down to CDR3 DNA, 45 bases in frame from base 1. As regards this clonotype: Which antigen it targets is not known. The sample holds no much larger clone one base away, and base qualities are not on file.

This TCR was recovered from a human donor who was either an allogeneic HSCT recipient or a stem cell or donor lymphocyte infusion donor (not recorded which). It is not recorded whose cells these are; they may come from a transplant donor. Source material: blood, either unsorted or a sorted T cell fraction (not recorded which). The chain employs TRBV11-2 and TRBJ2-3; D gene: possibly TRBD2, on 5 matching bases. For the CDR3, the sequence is CASSLGESFTDTQYF. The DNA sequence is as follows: TGTGCCAGCAGCTTAGGGGAGTCGTTTACAGATACGCAGTATTTT.